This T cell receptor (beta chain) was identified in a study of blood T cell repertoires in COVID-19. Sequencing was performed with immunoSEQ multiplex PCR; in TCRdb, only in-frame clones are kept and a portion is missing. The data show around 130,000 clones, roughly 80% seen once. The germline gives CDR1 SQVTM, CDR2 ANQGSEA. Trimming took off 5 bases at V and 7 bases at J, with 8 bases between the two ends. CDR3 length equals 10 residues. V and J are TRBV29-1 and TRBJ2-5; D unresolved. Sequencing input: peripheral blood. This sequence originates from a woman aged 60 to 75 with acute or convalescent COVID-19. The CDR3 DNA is TGCAGCGTTTTATTCGGGACCCAGTACTTC. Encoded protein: CSVLFGTQYF.